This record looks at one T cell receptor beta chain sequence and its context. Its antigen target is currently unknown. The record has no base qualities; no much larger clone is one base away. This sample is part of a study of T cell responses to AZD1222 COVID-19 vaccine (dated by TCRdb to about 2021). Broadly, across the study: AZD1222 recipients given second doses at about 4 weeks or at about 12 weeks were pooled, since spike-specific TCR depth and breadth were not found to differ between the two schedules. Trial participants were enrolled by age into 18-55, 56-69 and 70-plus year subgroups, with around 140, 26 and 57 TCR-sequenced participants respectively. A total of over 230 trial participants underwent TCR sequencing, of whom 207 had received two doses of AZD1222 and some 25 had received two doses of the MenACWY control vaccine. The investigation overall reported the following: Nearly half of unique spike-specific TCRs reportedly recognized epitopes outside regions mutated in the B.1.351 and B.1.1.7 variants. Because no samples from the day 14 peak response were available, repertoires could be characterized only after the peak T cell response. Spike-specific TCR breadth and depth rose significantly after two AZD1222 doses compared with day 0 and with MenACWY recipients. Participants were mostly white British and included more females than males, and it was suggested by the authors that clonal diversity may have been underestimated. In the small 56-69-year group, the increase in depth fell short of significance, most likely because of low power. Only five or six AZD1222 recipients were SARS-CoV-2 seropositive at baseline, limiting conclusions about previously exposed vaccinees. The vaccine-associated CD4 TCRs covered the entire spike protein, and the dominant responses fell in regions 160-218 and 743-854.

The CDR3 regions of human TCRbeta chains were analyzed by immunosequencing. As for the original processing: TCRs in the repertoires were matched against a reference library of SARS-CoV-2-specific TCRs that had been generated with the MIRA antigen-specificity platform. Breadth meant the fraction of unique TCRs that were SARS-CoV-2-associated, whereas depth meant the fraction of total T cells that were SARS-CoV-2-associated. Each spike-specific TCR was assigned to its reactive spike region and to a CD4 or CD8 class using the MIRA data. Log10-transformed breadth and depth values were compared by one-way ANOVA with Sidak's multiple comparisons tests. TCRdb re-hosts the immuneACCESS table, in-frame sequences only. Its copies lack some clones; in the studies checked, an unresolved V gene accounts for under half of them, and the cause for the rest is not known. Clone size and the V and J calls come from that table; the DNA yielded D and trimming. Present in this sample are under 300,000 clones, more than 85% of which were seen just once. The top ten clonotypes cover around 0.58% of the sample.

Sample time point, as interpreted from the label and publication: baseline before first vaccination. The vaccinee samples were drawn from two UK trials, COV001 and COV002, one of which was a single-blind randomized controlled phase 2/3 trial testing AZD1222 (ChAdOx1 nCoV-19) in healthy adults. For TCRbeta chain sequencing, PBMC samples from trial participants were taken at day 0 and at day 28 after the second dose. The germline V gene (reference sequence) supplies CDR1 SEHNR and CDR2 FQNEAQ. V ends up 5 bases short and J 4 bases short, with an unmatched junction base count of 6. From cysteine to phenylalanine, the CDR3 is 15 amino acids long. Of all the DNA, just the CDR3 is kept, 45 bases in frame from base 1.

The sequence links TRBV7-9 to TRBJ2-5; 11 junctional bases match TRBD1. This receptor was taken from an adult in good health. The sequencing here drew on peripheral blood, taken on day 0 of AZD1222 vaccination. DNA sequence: TGTGCCAGCAGCAGTCTTGGGACAGGGGGAGAGACCCAGTACTTC. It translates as CASSSLGTGGETQYF.